This passage covers 25 T cell receptor beta chains from one sample sequenced in a study of T cells expressing NK-cell markers. With the 5' RACE reads reprocessed, TCRdb shows one record per CDR3 protein and no DNA. The sample has about 460,000 distinct CDR3 sequences. The material sequenced was blood T cells: a sorted CD56 or NKG2C T cell subset, CD4+ or CD8+ T cells, or bulk PBMC T cells (not recorded which). These receptors all come from a woman aged 50 to 60 in good health.

CDR3 protein: CASSYPNSGGSYEQYF. This chain connects TRBV12-3 or TRBV12-4 to TRBJ2-7; the D call from TCRdb, TRBD2, cannot be confirmed without DNA. The CDR3 is 16 residues long.

The chain uses TRBV5-1 and TRBJ2-7; checking the TCRdb D call of TRBD2 is not possible without DNA. The CDR3 totals 16 residues. The V gene's germline CDR1 is SGHRS and CDR2 YFSETQ. The chain's CDR3 is CASSPMTSGSGHEQYF.

The chain recombines TRBV4-1 with TRBJ2-3; the D call from TCRdb, TRBD1, cannot be confirmed without DNA. The CDR3 is made up of 14 amino acids. Per germline, CDR1 MGHRA and CDR2 YSYEKL. The CDR3 loop is CASRQGGGTDTQYF.

The V gene is TRBV6-2 or TRBV6-3, the J gene TRBJ2-1; TCRdb returns TRBD2, unconfirmable since there is no DNA. Germline CDR1 reads MNHEY; CDR2 reads SVGEGT. This CDR3 has 13 residues. The CDR3 here is CASSIAGAGEQFF.

The rearrangement uses TRBV11-2 and TRBJ2-1; TCRdb picks TRBD2, but there is no DNA to check that call. CDR1 and CDR2 (germline): SGHAT, FQNNGV. There are 15 residues in the CDR3. The CDR3 sequence is CASSSRGHSNNEQFF.

V gene TRBV6-6 combines with J gene TRBJ1-1; TCRdb calls TRBD1, which cannot be checked without DNA. Germline-derived CDR1 and CDR2 are MNHNY and SVGAGI (reference sequence). This CDR3 contains 13 residues. CDR3 protein: CASSYQGEIEAFF.

The CDR3 sequence: CASSEALDGGELFF. The V and J genes are TRBV6-1 and TRBJ2-2. The germline CDR1 and CDR2 sequences are MNHNS and SASEGT. The CDR3 contains 14 residues.

The chain uses TRBV15 and TRBJ1-1; as DNA is missing, the TRBD1 call by TCRdb cannot be tested. Germline CDR1 reads LNHNV; CDR2 reads YYDKDF (reference sequence). The CDR3 extends over 13 amino acids. CDR3 sequence reads: CATSRSGQAEAFF. Combining the CDR3 with reference TRBV15 and TRBJ1-1 gives the whole variable domain DAMVIQNPRYQVTQFGKPVTLSCSQTLNHNVMYWYQQKSSQAPKLLFHYYDKDFNNEADTPDNFQSRRPNTSFCFLDIRSPGLGDTAMYLCATSRSGQAEAFFGQGTRLTVV.

The V and J genes are TRBV5-6 and TRBJ1-1; as DNA is missing, the TRBD1 call by TCRdb cannot be tested. Germline V CDR1 and CDR2: SGHDT, YYEEEE. This CDR3 is built from 15 residues. The CDR3: CASSWAGTGGTEAFF.

The gene calls are TRBV5-8 and TRBJ2-1; absent DNA, TCRdb's TRBD2 call cannot be checked. The CDR3 is 16 amino acids. Germline CDR1 SGHTS, CDR2 YDEGEE. The CDR3 sequence: CASSSPGTQAYNEQFF.

V usage is TRBV7-6 and J usage is TRBJ2-2; TCRdb outputs TRBD1, but without DNA this stays unchecked. The germline gives CDR1 SGHVS, CDR2 FNYEAQ. This CDR3 is 18 amino acids long. CDR3 residues: CASSYPPPGQPNTGELFF.

V and J are TRBV25-1 and TRBJ2-1; TCRdb's D call, TRBD1, is unchecked because there is no DNA. The germline V gene encodes CDR1 MGHDK and CDR2 SYGVNS. CDR3 length equals 11 residues. CDR3 protein: CASSRTGEEFF. Full variable domain (remainder filled in from reference TRBV25-1 and TRBJ2-1): EADIYQTPRYLVIGTGKKITLECSQTMGHDKMYWYQQDPGMELHLIHYSYGVNSTEKGDLSSESTVSRIRTEHFPLTLESARPSHTSQYLCASSRTGEEFFGPGTRLTVL.

The chain joins TRBV7-2 to TRBJ1-2. CDR3 length: 13 amino acids. From germline, CDR1 is SGHTA and CDR2 FQGNSA. CDR3 in amino acids: CASSSTGTYGYTF.

V usage is TRBV3-1 and J usage is TRBJ2-7; TCRdb lists TRBD2, though no DNA is available to test this call. Germline loops: CDR1 LGHDT, CDR2 YNNKEL (reference sequence). This CDR3 contains 15 residues. The CDR3 loop reads CASSQDTSGVYEQYF.

The chain recombines TRBV27 with TRBJ2-1; no DNA is available, so the TRBD1 call from TCRdb remains unchecked. CDR1 is MNHEY, CDR2 SMNVEV, per germline (reference sequence). The CDR3 has 17 residues. The CDR3 is CASSSPGQNPRIVEQFF.

The CDR3 spells CSASWLAGVQETQYF. V usage is TRBV20-1 and J usage is TRBJ2-5; TCRdb gives TRBD2 as the D gene, but with no DNA this cannot be confirmed. The CDR3 is made up of 15 amino acids. Germline V gene data show CDR1 as DFQATT and CDR2 as SNEGSKA (reference sequence).

The V call is TRBV20-1, the J call TRBJ2-3; TCRdb lists TRBD1, though no DNA is available to test this call. The CDR3 contains 13 residues. The V gene's germline CDR1 is DFQATT and CDR2 SNEGSKA (reference sequence). CDR3 sequence reads: CSARGETTDTQYF.

The rearrangement joins TRBV3-1 to TRBJ2-4; without DNA, the TCRdb call of TRBD2 cannot be checked. Per the germline V gene, CDR1 is LGHDT and CDR2 is YNNKEL (reference sequence). This CDR3 comprises 16 residues. CDR3 loop: CASSLTTTGAKNIQYF.

V gene TRBV5-6 combines with J gene TRBJ2-4; the D call from TCRdb, TRBD1, cannot be confirmed without DNA. The CDR3 spans 16 residues. Germline CDR1 and CDR2: SGHDT and YYEEEE. The CDR3 loop reads CASSLGGIWGENIQYF.

The CDR3 here is CASSPTENSYEQYF. The chain has TRBV12-3 or TRBV12-4 and TRBJ2-7; TCRdb reports TRBD1, a call that lacks DNA to check it against. CDR3 length: 14 amino acids.

CDR3: CASSAGGWYGYTF. The chain couples TRBV27 to TRBJ1-2; with no DNA, the TCRdb D assignment of TRBD1 cannot be verified. CDR1 MNHEY and CDR2 SMNVEV come from the germline V gene (reference sequence). The CDR3 totals 13 residues.

V usage is TRBV10-1 and J usage is TRBJ2-3. The CDR3 is made up of 15 amino acids. The germline CDR1 and CDR2 sequences are WNHNN and SYGVQD (reference sequence). CDR3 amino acids: CASSDGITSTDTQYF.

The chain employs TRBV19 and TRBJ2-7; TCRdb proposes TRBD1, but this gene call is untestable without DNA. The CDR3 has 15 amino acids. Germline V CDR1 and CDR2: LNHDA, SQIVND (reference sequence). The CDR3 sequence is CASTQAGGHLYEQYF.

V usage is TRBV3-1 and J usage is TRBJ2-1; TCRdb gives TRBD2 as the D gene, but with no DNA this cannot be confirmed. This CDR3 contains 17 residues. Germline-derived CDR1 and CDR2 are LGHDT and YNNKEL (reference sequence). The chain's CDR3 is CASSQQGLADSYNEQFF.

The chain couples TRBV5-1 to TRBJ1-2. Germline V gene lookup returns CDR1 SGHRS and CDR2 YFSETQ. This CDR3 has 13 amino acids. The CDR3 here is CASRVDGNYGYTF.